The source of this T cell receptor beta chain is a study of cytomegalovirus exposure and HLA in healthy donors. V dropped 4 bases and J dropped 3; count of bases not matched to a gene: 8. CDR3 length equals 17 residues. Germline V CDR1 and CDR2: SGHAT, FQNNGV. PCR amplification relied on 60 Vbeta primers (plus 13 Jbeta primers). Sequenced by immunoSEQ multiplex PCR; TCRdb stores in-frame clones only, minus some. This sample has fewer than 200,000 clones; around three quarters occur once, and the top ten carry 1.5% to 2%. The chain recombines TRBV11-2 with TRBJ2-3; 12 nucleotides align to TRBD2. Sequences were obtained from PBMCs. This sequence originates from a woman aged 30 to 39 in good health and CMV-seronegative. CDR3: CASSSTGGTSGTDTQYF. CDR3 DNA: TGTGCCAGCAGCTCCACAGGCGGGACTAGCGGGACAGATACGCAGTATTTT.